This TCR beta chain derives from a study of blood T cells in healthy people across ages. There are a few counts of this clonotype. Extractions gave at least 6 micrograms of total RNA per sample. Combining a sample-barcoded 5' primer with a J-beta primer mix, a second PCR ran for 7 to 11 cycles. All cDNA molecules were each tagged by a template-switch adaptor with 12 random nucleotides. Each CDR3 protein gets one entry after TCRdb re-called the 5' RACE reads with MiXCR. The table includes about 720,000 distinct CDR3 sequences, about 20% detected once. The CDR3 consists of 16 residues. Germline V CDR1 and CDR2: SGHRS, YFSETQ. J lost 8 bases, V lost 3 bases, and 11 bases had no gene match.

The chain employs TRBV5-1 and TRBJ1-4; 9 bases are a match to TRBD1. The sample taken for sequencing was blood. The TCR originated in a man between 65 and 79 years old in good health. Written as DNA, the CDR3 is TGCGCCAGCAGCTCGGGACAGGGAGGAAGGTGGGAAAAACTGTTTTTT. Translated, it gives CASSSGQGGRWEKLFF.